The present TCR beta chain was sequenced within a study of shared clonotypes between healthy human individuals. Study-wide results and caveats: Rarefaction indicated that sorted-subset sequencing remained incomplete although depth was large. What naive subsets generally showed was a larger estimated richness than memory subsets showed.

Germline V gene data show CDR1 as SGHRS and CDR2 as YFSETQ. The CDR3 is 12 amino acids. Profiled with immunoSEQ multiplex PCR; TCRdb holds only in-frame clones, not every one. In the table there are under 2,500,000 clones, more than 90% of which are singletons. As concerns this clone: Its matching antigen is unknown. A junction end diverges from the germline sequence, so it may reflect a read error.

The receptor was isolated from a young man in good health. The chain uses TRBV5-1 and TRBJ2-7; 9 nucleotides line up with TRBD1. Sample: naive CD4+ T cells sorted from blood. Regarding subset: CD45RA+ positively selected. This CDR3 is CASSLGSGQGHF. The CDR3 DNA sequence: TGCGCCAGCAGCTTGGGATCGGGACAGGGACACTTC.